The 11 T cell receptor beta chains given below trace back to one sample, sequenced in a study of blood T cell repertoires in COVID-19. Assay: immunoSEQ multiplex PCR; the TCRdb copy retains only in-frame clones and omits some. The sample consists of fewer than 200,000 clones, around 87% of them appearing once. The sample was peripheral blood. Receptors were obtained from a woman under 30 who had recovered from COVID-19.

The chain links TRBV12-3 or TRBV12-4 to TRBJ1-4; D unresolved. V dropped 2 bases and J dropped 7 bases, with 8 bases sitting between them. This CDR3 comprises 13 residues. DNA of the CDR3: TGTGCCAGCAGTTTATATCTCGGTGAAAAACTGTTTTTT. It is translated as CASSLYLGEKLFF.

The V and J genes are TRBV9 and TRBJ1-4; 9 bases align to TRBD1. With 3 bases clipped from V and 8 bases from J, the junction kept 8 bases outside the gene matches. CDR1 is SGDLS and CDR2 is YYNGEE in the germline V gene. This CDR3 region has 15 residues. CDR3 sequence reads: CASSATQGAGEKLFF. The CDR3 DNA reads as TGTGCCAGCAGCGCAACACAGGGGGCGGGGGAAAAACTGTTTTTT.

As DNA, the CDR3 is TGTGCCAGCAGCCCACAGTCTTACGAGCAGTACTTC. Translated: CASSPQSYEQYF. The chain uses TRBV7-9 and TRBJ2-7; no clear D gene. The V gene's germline CDR1 is SEHNR and CDR2 FQNEAQ (reference sequence). Trimming took off 5 bases at V and 4 bases at J, with 9 bases between the two ends. The CDR3 covers 12 residues.

The chain joins TRBV5-1 to TRBJ1-6; D may be TRBD1 (6 bases). Trimming stripped 0 bases from V and 5 bases from J, with 6 bases between. The length of the CDR3 is 14 residues. Germline CDR1 reads SGHRS; CDR2 reads YFSETQ. As DNA, the CDR3 is TGCGCCAGCAGCTTGGGACAGGATAATTCACCCCTCCACTTT. The encoded protein is CASSLGQDNSPLHF.

V is TRBV30 and J is TRBJ2-2; a possible D gene is TRBD1 (6 bases). CDR3 size: 12 residues. Looked up from germline, CDR1 is GTSNPN and CDR2 is SVGIG (reference sequence). The V and J ends lost 4 bases and 6 bases respectively, with 9 bases between them. CDR3 amino acids: CAWTQGAGELFF. CDR3 nucleotide sequence: TGTGCCTGGACACAGGGCGCCGGGGAGCTGTTTTTT.

The V and J genes are TRBV12-5 and TRBJ2-1; 7 nucleotides align to TRBD2. CDR1 is LGHNT and CDR2 is FRNRAP in the germline V gene. J lost 0 bases, V lost 5 bases, and 4 bases had no gene match. The CDR3 is 15 amino acids. CDR3 sequence: CASGQTGGSYNEQFF. The CDR3 DNA reads TGTGCTAGTGGTCAAACGGGGGGCTCCTACAATGAGCAGTTCTTC.

The chain recombines TRBV5-1 with TRBJ2-1; 8 bases line up with TRBD2. This CDR3 has 14 residues. Losses at the gene ends were 0 bases for V and 6 bases for J; bases not matched to a gene: 2. Germline V gene sequence: CDR1 SGHRS, CDR2 YFSETQ. The CDR3 region is CASSLAGLGNEQFF. In DNA form, the CDR3 reads TGCGCCAGCAGCTTGGCGGGACTAGGCAATGAGCAGTTCTTC. The full variable domain, its missing parts supplied by reference TRBV5-1 and TRBJ2-1, is KAGVTQTPRYLIKTRGQQVTLSCSPISGHRSVSWYQQTPGQGLQFLFEYFSETQRNKGNFPGRFSGRQFSNSRSEMNVSTLELGDSALYLCASSLAGLGNEQFFGPGTRLTVL.

The chain uses TRBV20-1 and TRBJ1-1, with no clear D. Germline CDR1 DFQATT, CDR2 SNEGSKA (reference sequence). Trimming shortened V by 4 bases and J by 3 bases, and 6 bases separated the two germline ends. This CDR3 has 11 amino acids. CDR3 region: CSATRYTEAFF. DNA of the CDR3: TGCAGTGCTACACGGTACACTGAAGCTTTCTTT.

This chain connects TRBV29-1 to TRBJ2-3; 9 nucleotides match TRBD1. The CDR3 has 16 amino acids. The germline V gene has CDR1 SQVTM and CDR2 ANQGSEA. V shed 3 bases and J 1 base; nucleotides not matched to a gene: 8. This CDR3 reads CSVEAGRDRGTDTQYF. The CDR3 DNA reads TGCAGCGTTGAGGCCGGAAGGGACAGGGGCACAGATACGCAGTATTTT.

V usage is TRBV2 and J usage is TRBJ2-1; TRBD2 agrees at 8 bases. CDR1 SNHLY and CDR2 FYNNEI come from the germline V gene. This CDR3 has 14 amino acids. The V gene end was trimmed by 6 bases and the J gene end by 3 bases; junction bases not matched to a gene: 4. The CDR3 DNA follows: TGTGCCAGCAGGACTAGCGAGATCTACAATGAGCAGTTCTTC. Encoded protein: CASRTSEIYNEQFF.

This clone has just one count. This rearrangement joins TRBV19 to TRBJ1-2; 7 nucleotides agree with TRBD1. There are 13 residues in the CDR3. Germline trimming cut 7 bases from V and 3 bases from J; bases unmatched to any gene: 5. Germline values: CDR1 LNHDA, CDR2 SQIVND (reference sequence). The CDR3 coding sequence is TGTGCCAGTAAGGAAACAGGGGACTATGGCTACACCTTC. Translating it yields CASKETGDYGYTF.